These 3 T cell receptor beta chains were sequenced from one sample in a study of T-cell reconstitution after alpha-beta-depleted transplantation in children. TCRbeta library preparation incorporated unique molecular identifiers. One entry per CDR3 protein results from TCRdb running MiXCR on the PCR reads. The data hold roughly 350,000 distinct CDR3 sequences, with 15% to 20% observed a single time. This sample comprised PBMCs, mostly from graft donor cells, obtained 360 days after TCRalphabeta/CD19-depleted stem cell transplant. The receptors stem from a male patient aged 2-15 years who had a stem cell transplant for acute lymphoblastic leukemia, so the T cells may come from the graft donor.

The chain employs TRBV10-3 and TRBJ2-3, with 10 bases aligning to TRBD1. Germline V CDR1 and CDR2: ENHRY, SYGVKD. This CDR3 is built from 23 residues. J gave up 2 bases and V 5 bases, and 28 bases lay outside the gene matches. In DNA, the CDR3 is TGTGCCATCAGTCCACATCTATCGATGGGCGACCTGACAGGGGGCATTGTCACAGATACGCAGTATTTT. This gives the protein CAISPHLSMGDLTGGIVTDTQYF.

A few counts support this clonotype. This rearrangement joins TRBV15 to TRBJ2-4, with D possibly called TRBD1 or TRBD2 (5 bases each). The V gene lost 3 bases and the J gene lost 8 bases, with 17 bases spanning the gap. There are 15 residues in the CDR3. CDR1 LNHNV and CDR2 YYDKDF come from the germline V gene (reference sequence). Here the CDR3 reads CATSSPSTLGDIQYF. The CDR3, as DNA: TGTGCCACCAGCAGTCCTTCCACCTTGGGGGACATTCAGTACTTC.

The table lists this clonotype with a few counts. The chain combines TRBV20-1 with TRBJ2-2; D possibly corresponds to TRBD2 (6 bases). Germline V CDR1 and CDR2: DFQATT, SNEGSKA (reference sequence). Trimming removed 7 bases at V and 5 bases at J, with 17 bases between. CDR3 size: 14 residues. CDR3 in amino acids: CSEDPTSFTGELFF. CDR3 nucleotides: TGCAGTGAAGACCCTACTAGCTTTACCGGGGAGCTGTTTTTT.